This TCR beta chain was sequenced for a study of blood T cell repertoires in COVID-19 (dated by TCRdb to 2018 to 2021). For the wider study: Collaborator samples came from the United States, Italy and Spain and covered acute and convalescent phases of COVID-19. The material from the prospective study consisted of cDNA or gDNA derived from T cells, B-cell-depleted T cells, or PBMCs. Deeply sampled blood TCRbeta repertoires from subjects exposed to, actively infected with, or recovered from COVID-19 were included in the dataset. The repertoires were made available in a free public database intended to serve as a resource for research on the immune response to SARS-CoV-2. The samples were drawn from two sources: the first 160 participants of the ongoing ImmuneRACE study, and 1,254 subjects contributed by 6 global collaborators. Nearly every sample came with metadata listing a de-identified subject ID, COVID-19 status, age in years and sex. Where available, HLA class I and class II types were taken from metadata supplied by the sample provider and were not determined by assay-based typing. What the study reported, not specific to this receptor: How much clinical and demographic metadata was included differed by source and by participant, and the metadata was provided uncurated.

Details on this clone: Its antigen is currently not known. Base qualities are not at hand, and no much larger clone is one base apart.

TCRbeta CDR3 regions were amplified from genomic DNA by means of the immunoSEQ Assay, a bias-controlled multiplex PCR. The original methods were these. The number of nucleated cells in each sample was estimated from the amplification of reference gene primers within the assay. To quantify the absolute abundance of each unique TCRbeta CDR3 rearrangement, sequence reads were collapsed and filtered. For each sample, productive Simpson clonality was calculated by taking the square root of Simpson's diversity index across productive rearrangements. TCRdb re-hosts the immuneACCESS table, in-frame sequences only. Its copies lack some clones; in the studies checked, an unresolved V gene accounts for under half of them, and the cause for the rest is not known. V, J and clone size are taken as reported in that table, and D and trimming were inferred from the DNA itself. Recorded for this sample are approximately 170,000 clones; roughly 84% of them occurred a single time. The leading ten clones occupy 10% to 13% of the sample.

The CDR3 holds 21 amino acids from the cysteine to the phenylalanine. Solely the CDR3 DNA is kept, with 63 bases framed from the first base. After removal of 2 bases from V and 11 bases from J, the junction retains 29 bases not matched to a gene. The germline V gene sets CDR1 to SGHVS and CDR2 to FQNEAQ. The collaborating institutions used their own protocols to collect whole blood in K2EDTA tubes. For TCRbeta analysis, collaborator samples were shipped as frozen whole blood, as isolated PBMCs, or as DNA extracted from either sample type. The receptor comes from a woman at least 80 years old with active or convalescent COVID-19. The sequencing input was peripheral blood. The chain joins TRBV7-8 to TRBJ1-4, and 7 junction bases match TRBD1. CDR3 protein: CASSLIPGVRQRQGDSWKLFF. The nucleotide sequence reads TGTGCCAGCAGCTTAATCCCCGGGGTCCGCCAGAGACAGGGAGACAGTTGGAAACTGTTTTTT.